The 10 T cell receptor beta chains reported below all come from one sample, sequenced in a study of shared clonotypes between healthy human individuals. Sequenced by immunoSEQ multiplex PCR; TCRdb stores in-frame clones only, minus some. Here the sample spans under 1,100,000 clones, 78% being singletons. Specimen: memory CD4+ T cells from PBMCs. Noted subset: CD45RA-negative fraction. These receptors were collected from a man between 18 and 29 years old in good health. Some clones in this sample may be carry-over from other donors' samples.

This clone has only a few counts. The genes are TRBV4-2 and TRBJ2-2; D remains unclear. CDR3 size: 16 residues. Germline-derived CDR1 and CDR2 are LGHNA and YNFKEQ. Trimming took off 1 base at V and 6 bases at J, with 15 bases between the two ends. CDR3 DNA: TGTGCCAGCAGCCAAGTGTTCGCGGAACACGCCGGGGAGCTGTTTTTT. It yields the protein CASSQVFAEHAGELFF.

The CDR3 here is CASSARGRDTQYF. In nucleotides, the CDR3 is TGTGCCAGCAGCGCTAGGGGTAGGGATACGCAGTATTTT. The chain has TRBV11-3 and TRBJ2-3; D perhaps matches TRBD1 (5 bases). Germline lookup yields CDR1 SGHNT and CDR2 YENEEA. Trimming cost V 5 bases and J 6 bases, with 12 bases left between them. This CDR3 contains 13 residues.

The CDR3 DNA follows: TGTGCCAGCAGCTCGAAAGAGACCCAGTACTTC. Protein product: CASSSKETQYF. The V call is TRBV5-4, the J call TRBJ2-5; the D is unclear. V was cut by 3 bases and J by 3 bases, with 3 bases left in between. Germline-derived CDR1 and CDR2 are SGHNT and YYREEE (reference sequence). The CDR3 totals 11 residues.

The gene calls are TRBV2 and TRBJ2-7; D perhaps matches TRBD1 (5 bases). The CDR3 runs to 11 residues. V lost 7 bases and J lost 6, with 10 bases in between. Germline V gene data show CDR1 as SNHLY and CDR2 as FYNNEI. The CDR3 region is CASNVRGEQYF. The CDR3 bases are TGTGCCAGCAATGTTAGGGGCGAGCAGTACTTC.

This clone turned up a few times. The chain joins TRBV7-3 to TRBJ2-3, with TRBD2 as a possible D gene (7 bases). In germline, CDR1 is SGHTA, CDR2 FQGTGA. The CDR3 is 16 residues long. V was shortened by 5 bases and J by 7 bases, with 22 bases between the two germline ends. The CDR3 here is CASSPGATRGGNTQYF. The CDR3 DNA follows: TGTGCCAGCAGCCCGGGAGCGACTAGGGGGGGGAATACGCAGTATTTT.

V and J are TRBV28 and TRBJ2-1; 9 bases line up with TRBD2. Looked up from germline, CDR1 is MDHEN and CDR2 is SYDVKM. This CDR3 has 16 residues. V was pared by 6 bases and J by 2 bases, with 8 bases of the junction left unmatched. The CDR3 reads CASRGSGRGTYNEQFF. For the CDR3, the DNA is TGTGCCAGCAGGGGTAGCGGGAGAGGTACCTACAATGAGCAGTTCTTC.

The gene calls are TRBV18 and TRBJ1-3; TRBD1 aligns across 8 bases. V was pared by 6 bases and J by 1 base, with 5 bases of the junction left unmatched. Per germline, CDR1 KGHSH and CDR2 LQKENI. The CDR3 consists of 15 residues. The CDR3: CASSQGTGSGNTIYF. The DNA of the CDR3 is TGTGCCAGCTCTCAAGGGACAGGTTCTGGAAACACCATATATTTT. Full variable domain (remainder filled in from reference TRBV18 and TRBJ1-3): NAGVMQNPRHLVRRRGQEARLRCSPMKGHSHVYWYRQLPEEGLKFMVYLQKENIIDESGMPKERFSAEFPKEGPSILRIQQVVRGDSAAYFCASSQGTGSGNTIYFGEGSWLTVV.

V and J are TRBV7-3 and TRBJ2-2, with unresolved D. V dropped 2 bases and J dropped 6 bases, with 10 bases sitting between them. The CDR3 extends over 14 amino acids. Germline values: CDR1 SGHTA, CDR2 FQGTGA. The CDR3 nucleotides read TGTGCCAGCAGCTTAGACCAAGGGTCCGGGGAGCTGTTTTTT. It specifies CASSLDQGSGELFF. Based on the CDR3 plus reference TRBV7-3 and TRBJ2-2, the full variable domain is GAGVSQTPSNKVTEKGKYVELRCDPISGHTALYWYRQSLGQGPEFLIYFQGTGAADDSGLPNDRFFAVRPEGSVSTLKIQRTERGDSAVYLCASSLDQGSGELFFGEGSRLTVL.

The chain recombines TRBV28 with TRBJ1-5; TRBD1 matches 10 bases. CDR3 size: 14 residues. Germline values: CDR1 MDHEN, CDR2 SYDVKM. The V segment lost 7 bases and the J segment 5 bases; nucleotides outside the gene matches: 5. CDR3 coding DNA: TGTGCCAGCATCCGGGACAGGGGATATCAGCCCCAGCATTTT. Encoded protein: CASIRDRGYQPQHF. Supplemented by reference TRBV28 and TRBJ1-5, the full variable domain reads DVKVTQSSRYLVKRTGEKVFLECVQDMDHENMFWYRQDPGLGLRLIYFSYDVKMKEKGDIPEGYSVSREKKERFSLILESASTNQTSMYLCASIRDRGYQPQHFGDGTRLSIL.

The chain recombines TRBV28 with TRBJ1-1; D unclear. This CDR3 has 14 amino acids. Per the germline V gene, CDR1 is MDHEN and CDR2 is SYDVKM. This CDR3 reads CGTLIRRAGTEAFF. In DNA, the CDR3 is TGTGGGACTCTCATCCGGAGGGCGGGAACTGAAGCTTTCTTT.